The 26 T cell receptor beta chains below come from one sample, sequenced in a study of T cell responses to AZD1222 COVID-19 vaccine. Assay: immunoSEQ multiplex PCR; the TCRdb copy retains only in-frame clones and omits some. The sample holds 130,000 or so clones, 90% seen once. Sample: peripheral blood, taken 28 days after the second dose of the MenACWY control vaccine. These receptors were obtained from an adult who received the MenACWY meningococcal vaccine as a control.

The CDR3 sequence: CASSRVAGVRETQYF. As DNA, the CDR3 is TGTGCCAGCAGCCGAGTAGCGGGGGTTAGGGAGACCCAGTACTTC. The rearrangement uses TRBV3-1 (or the pseudogene TRBV3-2) and TRBJ2-5; 9 nucleotides match TRBD2. The germline V gene encodes CDR1 LGHDT and CDR2 YNNKEL (reference sequence). The CDR3 runs to 15 residues. The trim removed 4 bases at V and 5 bases at J, leaving 8 bases unmatched.

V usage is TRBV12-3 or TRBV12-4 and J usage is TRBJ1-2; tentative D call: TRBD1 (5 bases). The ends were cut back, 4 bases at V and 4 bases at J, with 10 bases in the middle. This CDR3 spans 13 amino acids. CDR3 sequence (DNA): TGTGCCAGCAGTTCTGGGACCTTCTATGGCTACACCTTC. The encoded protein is CASSSGTFYGYTF.

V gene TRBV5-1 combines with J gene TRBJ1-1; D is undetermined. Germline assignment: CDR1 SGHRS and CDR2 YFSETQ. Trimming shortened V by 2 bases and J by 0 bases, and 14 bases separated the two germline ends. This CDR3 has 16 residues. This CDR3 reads CASSFPSPGVNTEAFF. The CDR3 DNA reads TGCGCCAGCAGCTTCCCATCACCCGGGGTGAACACTGAAGCTTTCTTT.

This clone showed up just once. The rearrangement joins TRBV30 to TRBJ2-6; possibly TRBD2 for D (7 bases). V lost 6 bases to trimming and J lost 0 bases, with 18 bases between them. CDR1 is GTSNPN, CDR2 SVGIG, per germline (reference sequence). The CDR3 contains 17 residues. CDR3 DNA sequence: TGTGCCTGCCTTGGGGGGGGGCGCCTCTCTGGGGCCAACGTCCTGACTTTC. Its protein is CACLGGGRLSGANVLTF. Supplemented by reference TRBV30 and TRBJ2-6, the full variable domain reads SQTIHQWPATLVQPVGSPLSLECTVEGTSNPNLYWYRQAAGRGLQLLFYSVGIGQISSEVPQNLSASRPQDRQFILSSKKLLLSDSGFYLCACLGGGRLSGANVLTFGAGSRLTVL.

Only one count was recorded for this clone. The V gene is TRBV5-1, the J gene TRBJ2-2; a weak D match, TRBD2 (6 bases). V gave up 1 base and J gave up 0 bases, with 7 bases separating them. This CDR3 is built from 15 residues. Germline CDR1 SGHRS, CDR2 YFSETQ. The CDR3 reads CASSLPGANTGELFF. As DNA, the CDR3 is TGCGCCAGCAGCTTGCCGGGGGCGAACACCGGGGAGCTGTTTTTT.

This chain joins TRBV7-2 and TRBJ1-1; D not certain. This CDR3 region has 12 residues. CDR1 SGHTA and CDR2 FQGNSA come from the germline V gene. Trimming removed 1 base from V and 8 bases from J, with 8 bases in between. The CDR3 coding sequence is TGTGCCAGCAGCTTAGTAGGGTTGGAAGCTTTCTTT. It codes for CASSLVGLEAFF.

The DNA for the CDR3 is TGTGTCAGCAGCCACCCGGGACAGGGAGGCGAGCAGTACGTC. It is translated as CVSSHPGQGGEQYV. The V gene is TRBV7-9, the J gene TRBJ2-7, with 9 bases fitting TRBD1. The CDR3 is made up of 14 amino acids. Germline V gives CDR1 SEHNR, CDR2 FQNEAQ (reference sequence).

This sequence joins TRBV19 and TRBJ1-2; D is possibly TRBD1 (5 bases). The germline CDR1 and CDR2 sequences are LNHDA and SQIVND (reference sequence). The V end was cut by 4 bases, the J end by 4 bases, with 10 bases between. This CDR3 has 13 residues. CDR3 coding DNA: TGTGCCAGTAGTAAGGGACTGGGCTATGGCTACACCTTC. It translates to CASSKGLGYGYTF.

The CDR3 DNA follows: TGTGCCAGCAGCTTCCTGCCTAGCGCCGGGGAGCTGTTTTTT. Its protein is CASSFLPSAGELFF. The chain recombines TRBV5-4 with TRBJ2-2; D may be TRBD2 (6 bases). V lost 2 bases and J 6 bases, leaving 11 bases between the germline ends. This CDR3 is 14 amino acids long. From germline, CDR1 is SGHNT and CDR2 YYREEE (reference sequence).

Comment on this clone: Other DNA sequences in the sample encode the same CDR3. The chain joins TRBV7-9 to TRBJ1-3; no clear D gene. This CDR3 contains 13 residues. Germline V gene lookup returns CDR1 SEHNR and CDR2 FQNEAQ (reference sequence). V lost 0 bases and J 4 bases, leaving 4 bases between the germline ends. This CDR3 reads CASSLALGNTIYF. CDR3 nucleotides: TGTGCCAGCAGCTTAGCTTTAGGAAACACCATATATTTT.

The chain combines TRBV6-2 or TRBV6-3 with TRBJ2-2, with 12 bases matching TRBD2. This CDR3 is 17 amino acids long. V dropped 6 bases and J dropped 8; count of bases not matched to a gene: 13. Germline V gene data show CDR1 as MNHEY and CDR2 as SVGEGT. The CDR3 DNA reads TGTGCCAGCAGCTGGGGGCGACTAGCGGGAGTTTTGGGGGAGCTGTTTTTT. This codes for CASSWGRLAGVLGELFF.

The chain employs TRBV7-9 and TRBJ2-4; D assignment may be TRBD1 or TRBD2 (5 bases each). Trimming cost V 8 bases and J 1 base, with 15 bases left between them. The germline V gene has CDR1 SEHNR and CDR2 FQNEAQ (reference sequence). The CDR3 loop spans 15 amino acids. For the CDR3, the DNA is TGTGCCAGCGCCTTGGGGGAGACGGCCAAAAACATTCAGTACTTC. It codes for CASALGETAKNIQYF.

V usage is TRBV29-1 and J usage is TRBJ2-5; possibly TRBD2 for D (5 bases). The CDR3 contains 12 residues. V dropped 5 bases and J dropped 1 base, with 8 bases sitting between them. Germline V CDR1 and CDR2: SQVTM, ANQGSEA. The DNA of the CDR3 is TGCAGCGTTAGCGGTGGCCAAGAGACCCAGTACTTC. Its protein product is CSVSGGQETQYF.

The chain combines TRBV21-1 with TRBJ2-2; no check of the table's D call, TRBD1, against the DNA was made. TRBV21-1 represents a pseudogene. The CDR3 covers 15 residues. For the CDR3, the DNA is TGTGCCAGCAGCAAAAGACAGGCGAACACCGGGGAGCTGTTTTTT. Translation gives CASSKRQANTGELFF.

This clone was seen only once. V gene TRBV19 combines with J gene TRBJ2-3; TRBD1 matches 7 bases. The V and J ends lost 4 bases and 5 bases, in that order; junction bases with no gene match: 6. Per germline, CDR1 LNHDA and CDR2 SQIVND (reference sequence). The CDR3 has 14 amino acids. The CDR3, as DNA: TGTGCCAGTAGTACGACAGGGACCCAAGATACGCAGTATTTT. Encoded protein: CASSTTGTQDTQYF.

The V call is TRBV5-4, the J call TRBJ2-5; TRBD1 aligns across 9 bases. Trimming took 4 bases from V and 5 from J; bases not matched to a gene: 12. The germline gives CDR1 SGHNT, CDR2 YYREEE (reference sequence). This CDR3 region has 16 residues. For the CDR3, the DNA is TGTGCCAGCAGCCCACAAACCGGGACAGGGTTCGAGACCCAGTACTTC. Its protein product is CASSPQTGTGFETQYF.

CDR3 sequence (DNA): TGTGCCAGCAGCTTAGTGGCAGGGGTACGCTCCTACGAGCAGTACGTC. Translated: CASSLVAGVRSYEQYV. This chain joins TRBV11-2 and TRBJ2-7, with D perhaps matching TRBD1 (6 bases). In germline, CDR1 is SGHAT, CDR2 FQNNGV. The CDR3 spans 16 residues. V lost 1 base and J 0 bases, leaving 13 bases between the germline ends.

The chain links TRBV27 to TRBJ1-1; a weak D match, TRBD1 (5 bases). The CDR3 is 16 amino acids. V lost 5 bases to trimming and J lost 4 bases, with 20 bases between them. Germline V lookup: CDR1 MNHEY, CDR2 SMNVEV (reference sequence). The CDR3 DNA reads TGTGCCAGCAGTCTCCCCGGGGGGAGGGCTGGCACTGAAGCTTTCTTT. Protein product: CASSLPGGRAGTEAFF.

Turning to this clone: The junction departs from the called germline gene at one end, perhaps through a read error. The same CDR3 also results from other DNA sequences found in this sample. CDR3 residues: CASSQGASYNEQFF. The CDR3 DNA reads TGTGCTAGCAGCCAGGGGGCCTCCTACAATGAGCAGTTCTTC. The rearrangement joins TRBV6-5 to TRBJ2-1; 8 nucleotides align to TRBD1. The CDR3 loop spans 14 amino acids. The V gene's germline CDR1 is MNHEY and CDR2 SVGAGI.

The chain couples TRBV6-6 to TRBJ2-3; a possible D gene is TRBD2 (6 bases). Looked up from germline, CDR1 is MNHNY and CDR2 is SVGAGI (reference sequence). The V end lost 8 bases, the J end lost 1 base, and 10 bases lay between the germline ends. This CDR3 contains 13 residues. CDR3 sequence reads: CASREHGTDTQYF. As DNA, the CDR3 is TGTGCCAGCCGGGAGCACGGCACAGATACGCAGTATTTT.

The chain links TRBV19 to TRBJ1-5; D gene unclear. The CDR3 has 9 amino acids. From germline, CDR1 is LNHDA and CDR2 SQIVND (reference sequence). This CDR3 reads CDTNQPQHF. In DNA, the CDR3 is TGTGACACGAATCAGCCCCAGCATTTT.

CDR3 nucleotides: TGTGCCACCCTGGGGACAGGGGGCGCCTATGAGACCCAGTACTTC. It encodes CATLGTGGAYETQYF. V is TRBV2 and J is TRBJ2-5; TRBD1 agrees at 12 bases. After removal of 10 bases from V and 5 bases from J, the junction contained 11 bases not matched to a gene. Germline CDR1 reads SNHLY; CDR2 reads FYNNEI. This CDR3 spans 15 amino acids.

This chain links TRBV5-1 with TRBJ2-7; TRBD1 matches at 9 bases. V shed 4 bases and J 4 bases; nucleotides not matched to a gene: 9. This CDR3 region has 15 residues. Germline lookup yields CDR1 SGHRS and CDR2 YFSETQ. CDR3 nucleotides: TGCGCCAGCAGCCGAACCCGACAGGGGGAATACGAGCAGTACGTC. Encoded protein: CASSRTRQGEYEQYV.

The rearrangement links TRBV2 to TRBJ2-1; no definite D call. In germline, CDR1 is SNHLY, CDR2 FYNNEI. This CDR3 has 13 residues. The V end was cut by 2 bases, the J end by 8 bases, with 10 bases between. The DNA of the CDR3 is TGTGCCAGCAGTGAATCGGCTAGGGATGAGCAGTTCTTC. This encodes CASSESARDEQFF.

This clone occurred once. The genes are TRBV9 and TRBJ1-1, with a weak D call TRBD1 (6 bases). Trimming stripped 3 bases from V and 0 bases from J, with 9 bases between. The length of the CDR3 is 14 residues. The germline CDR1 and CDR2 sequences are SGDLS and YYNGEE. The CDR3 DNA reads TGTGCCAGCAGCGCCCGACAGGTGAACACTGAAGCTTTCTTT. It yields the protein CASSARQVNTEAFF.

The CDR3 reads CASSRQGVATYNEQFF. DNA for the CDR3: TGTGCCAGTAGCCGGCAGGGGGTCGCAACCTACAATGAGCAGTTCTTC. The J gene is TRBJ2-1, the V gene TRBV19; 7 positions match TRBD1. Trimming took 6 bases from V and 2 from J; bases not matched to a gene: 10. Germline V gene lookup returns CDR1 LNHDA and CDR2 SQIVND (reference sequence). This CDR3 has 16 residues.